This T cell receptor (beta chain) was captured in a study of blood T cell repertoires in COVID-19. TCRdb keeps only in-frame clones here, not all; method: immunoSEQ multiplex PCR. The sample has tens of thousands of clones; about 90% are singletons. CDR1 is MRHNA and CDR2 is SNTAGT in the germline V gene. The CDR3 consists of 16 residues. The V gene end was trimmed by 5 bases and the J gene end by 4 bases; junction bases not matched to a gene: 11. Sequenced sample: peripheral blood. The genes are TRBV6-4 and TRBJ2-5, with 9 bases aligning to TRBD2. The TCR was taken from a human donor in a cohort sampled during active COVID-19. CDR3: CASSPGLATRGETQYF. In DNA, the CDR3 is TGTGCCAGCAGTCCGGGACTAGCAACGAGGGGAGAGACCCAGTACTTC.